A selection of T cell receptor beta chains follows, all from one sample in a study of spatial heterogeneity in lung cancer. TCRdb independently ran MiXCR on the 5' RACE reads; one entry per CDR3 protein. Among approximately 43,000 distinct CDR3 sequences listed, about 10% were seen once. This material consisted of PBMCs, taken at follow-up. The receptors derive from a female donor with early-stage non-small cell lung cancer. Both conserved end residues are part of each CDR3.

v_call cdr3_aa
TRBV5-1 CASSSLVGETQYF
TRBV15 CATSAVGTGYEQYF
TRBV29-1 CSVEDLYPIGETQYF
TRBV5-5 CASSLSQLRDRGYEQYF
TRBV2 CASSWTITDTQYF
TRBV6-2/TRBV6-3 CASSYSISGGESTDTQYF
TRBV12-3/TRBV12-4 CASSLDGHDGYSVDTEAFF
TRBV27 CASKERGHYGYTF
TRBV12-3/TRBV12-4 CASSFGSTGYTF
TRBV2 CASQSASSQDTQYF
TRBV5-4 CASSSTSGFSYEQYF
TRBV7-9 CASSLLMDSYGTGELFF
TRBV12-3/TRBV12-4 CASSSGNRNEKLFF
TRBV27 CASSLFHRGQETQYF
TRBV18 CASSPRGIETQYF
TRBV20-1 CSARKGMGGVGNQPQHF
TRBV9 CASSPSGGTDTQYF
TRBV5-1 CASSSFIGTGADEQFF
TRBV7-6 CASSLAAGGSYNEQFF
TRBV7-9 CASGTAAFYGYTF
TRBV2 CASRDRSNNSPLHF
TRBV7-2 CASSFPTYVGELFF
TRBV5-1 CASSRRSTAEETQYF
TRBV7-9 CASSFGFRDRGESSYNEQFF
TRBV7-3 CASSLTGTQETQYF
TRBV6-2/TRBV6-3 CASRTGWEETQYF
TRBV27 CASSLRDTQYF
TRBV7-9 CASSWGSTDTQYF
TRBV28 CASVASTDTQYF
TRBV5-4 CASSLTPNHNEQFF
TRBV7-3 CASSFSADNSPLHF
TRBV6-5 CASTLLNEQYF
TRBV5-1 CASSYPGQPGTF
TRBV29-1 CSVGGRMNTEAFF
TRBV7-8 CASSFLRGTDTQYF
TRBV5-5 CASSLGGGPTGELFF